These 28 T cell receptor beta chains were sequenced from one sample in a study of OX40 agonist ivuxolimab in advanced cancers. The method was the immunoSEQ multiplex PCR assay. TCRdb provides this immuneACCESS table in a form limited to in-frame rearrangements. Some clones are lacking; in checked studies, under half of them reflect an unresolved V gene, and why the rest are absent is not known. The sample table lists approximately 80,000 clones, approximately 94% of them with a count of one. Of the sample, around 10% falls within the top ten clones. Sample: CD4+ or CD8+ T cells sorted from blood, taken in a trial of the OX40 agonist ivuxolimab. These receptors all come from an adult with an advanced solid tumor such as melanoma, head and neck, liver or kidney cancer.

This chain uses TRBV9 with TRBJ2-1; 7 positions match TRBD2. This CDR3 is 15 amino acids long. The V gene end was trimmed by 1 base and the J gene end by 4 bases; junction bases not matched to a gene: 5. From germline, CDR1 is SGDLS and CDR2 YYNGEE. The CDR3 sequence is CASSVLADPYNEQFF. The CDR3 DNA reads as TGTGCCAGCAGCGTACTAGCGGATCCTTACAATGAGCAGTTCTTC.

The chain uses TRBV7-6 and TRBJ2-3; unclear D gene. Trimming removed 4 bases from V and 2 bases from J, with 4 bases in between. CDR3 length: 12 residues. Looked up from germline, CDR1 is SGHVS and CDR2 is FNYEAQ. The CDR3 DNA reads as TGTGCCAGCAGCTCGTCCACAGATACGCAGTATTTT. Encoded protein: CASSSSTDTQYF.

The chain employs TRBV6-6 and TRBJ1-4; tentatively, D is TRBD1 (5 bases). CDR1 is MNHNY, CDR2 SVGAGI, per germline (reference sequence). The CDR3 runs to 13 residues. V lost 5 bases to trimming and J lost 14 bases, with 18 bases between them. The CDR3 loop is CASSPAGQKGLFF. CDR3 DNA sequence: TGTGCCAGCAGTCCGGCGGGGCAGAAGGGGCTGTTTTTT.

The chain combines TRBV5-8 with TRBJ2-6, with D uncertain. V shed 1 base and J shed 1 base, with 6 bases lying between them. Germline loops: CDR1 SGHTS, CDR2 YDEGEE. The CDR3 length is 15 residues. The CDR3 sequence: CASSLMGSGANVLTF. The DNA for the CDR3 is TGTGCCAGCAGCTTGATGGGTTCTGGGGCCAACGTCCTGACTTTC.

In regard to this clone: One end of the junction does not line up with germline, which may come from a read error. The genes are TRBV27 and TRBJ2-1, with D possibly being TRBD1 or TRBD2 (5 bases each). This CDR3 is 12 amino acids long. CDR1 and CDR2 (germline): MNHEY, SMNVEV (reference sequence). CDR3 sequence (DNA): TGTGCCAGCAGTTTTCAGGGCCATGAGCGGATCTTC. Protein product: CASSFQGHERIF.

The chain carries TRBV2 and TRBJ2-1, with 7 bases matching TRBD1. From germline, CDR1 is SNHLY and CDR2 FYNNEI. The trim removed 6 bases at V and 2 bases at J, leaving 4 bases unmatched. The CDR3 has 14 amino acids. The CDR3 DNA is TGTGCCAGCAGAAGACAGGGCCCCTACAATGAGCAGTTCTTC. The encoded protein is CASRRQGPYNEQFF. Together with reference TRBV2 and TRBJ2-1, the CDR3 gives the full variable domain: EPEVTQTPSHQVTQMGQEVILRCVPISNHLYFYWYRQILGQKVEFLVSFYNNEISEKSEIFDDQFSVERPDGSNFTLKIRSTKLEDSAMYFCASRRQGPYNEQFFGPGTRLTVL.

The chain is built from TRBV7-8 and TRBJ2-1; TRBD1 might be the D (6 bases). This CDR3 spans 17 amino acids. The germline V gene has CDR1 SGHVS and CDR2 FQNEAQ. The germline V and J ends were trimmed by 5 bases and 2 bases, with 19 bases remaining between them. This CDR3 reads CASSVHTGIGTYNEQFF. The DNA for the CDR3 is TGTGCCAGCAGCGTACACACAGGGATCGGAACCTACAATGAGCAGTTCTTC. The whole variable domain, filled in from reference TRBV7-8 and TRBJ2-1, reads GAGVSQSPRYKVAKRGQDVALRCDPISGHVSLFWYQQALGQGPEFLTYFQNEAQLDKSGLPSDRFFAERPEGSVSTLKIQRTQQEDSAVYLCASSVHTGIGTYNEQFFGPGTRLTVL.

The CDR3 bases are TGTGCCAGTAGTATCGATTTCTGGGCTCCCGCCTACGAGCAGTACTTC. The encoded protein is CASSIDFWAPAYEQYF. The chain links TRBV19 to TRBJ2-7; no reliable D call. With 3 bases removed from V and 2 bases from J, the gap between germline ends came to 17 bases. Germline V lookup: CDR1 LNHDA, CDR2 SQIVND (reference sequence). This CDR3 comprises 16 residues.

A remark on this clone: Mismatch with germline at one junction end may stem from a read error. The gene calls are TRBV18 and TRBJ2-7; the match to TRBD2 covers 7 bases. The length of the CDR3 is 18 residues. Germline V lookup: CDR1 KGHSH, CDR2 LQKENI. CDR3 nucleotide sequence: TGTGCCAGCTCATCACCAGCGGGGCCGACTAGTGAATCTTACGAGCAGTACTTC. It encodes CASSSPAGPTSESYEQYF.

Notes on this clone: Germline is not matched at one junction end, which may reflect a read error. This CDR3 is CASSLVLAGGPVVF. Written as DNA, the CDR3 is TGTGCCAGCAGCTTAGTACTTGCGGGGGGGCCGGTAGTCTTC. The chain couples TRBV7-9 to TRBJ2-1, with TRBD2 identical over 9 bases. Germline CDR1 SEHNR, CDR2 FQNEAQ (reference sequence). The length of the CDR3 is 14 residues.

This chain links TRBV18 with TRBJ2-1; D is unresolved. The CDR3 is 13 amino acids. Germline V CDR1 and CDR2: KGHSH, LQKENI. Trimming shortened V by 3 bases and J by 4 bases, and 7 bases separated the two germline ends. This chain's CDR3 is CASSPFTYNEQFF. The CDR3 DNA sequence: TGTGCCAGCTCACCGTTTACTTACAATGAGCAGTTCTTC.

This sequence joins TRBV4-3 and TRBJ2-3, with TRBD1 as a possible D gene (5 bases). The CDR3 is 16 amino acids. Trimming took 1 base from V and 2 from J, leaving 13 bases between them. CDR1 is LGHNA, CDR2 YSLEER, per germline. CDR3 region: CASSQGGGGHTDTQYF. DNA for the CDR3: TGCGCCAGCAGCCAAGGCGGTGGCGGACACACAGATACGCAGTATTTT.

The chain carries TRBV9 and TRBJ2-7; 7 bases agree with TRBD2. V gave up 1 base and J gave up 5 bases; unmatched junction bases: 9. CDR3 length equals 15 residues. The germline V gene has CDR1 SGDLS and CDR2 YYNGEE. The CDR3 loop is CASSVWEAGGNEQYF. As DNA, the CDR3 is TGTGCCAGCAGCGTATGGGAGGCCGGGGGGAACGAGCAGTACTTC.

The CDR3 DNA reads TGTGCCAGCAGCGCCCGGGGGGACGTCACTGAAGCTTTCTTT. It yields the protein CASSARGDVTEAFF. J is TRBJ1-1 and V is TRBV9; D perhaps matches TRBD1 (5 bases). Germline V gives CDR1 SGDLS, CDR2 YYNGEE. This CDR3 contains 14 residues. Trimming cost V 3 bases and J 4 bases, with 13 bases left between them.

The rearrangement links TRBV5-1 to TRBJ2-1; no reliable D call. Trimming pared 0 bases from V and 0 bases from J, leaving 10 bases between. Germline lookup yields CDR1 SGHRS and CDR2 YFSETQ. The CDR3 covers 16 residues. The DNA of the CDR3 is TGCGCCAGCAGCTTGGGAGGAATGAGCTCCTACAATGAGCAGTTCTTC. Its protein product is CASSLGGMSSYNEQFF.

This chain links TRBV28 with TRBJ1-3; D is unresolved. The germline CDR1 and CDR2 sequences are MDHEN and SYDVKM. V lost 6 bases to trimming and J lost 3 bases, with 15 bases between them. This CDR3 spans 15 amino acids. The CDR3 protein is CASSLTFPVGNTIYF. The DNA of the CDR3 is TGTGCCAGCAGCCTCACCTTCCCCGTTGGAAACACCATATATTTT.

V and J are TRBV2 and TRBJ1-1; D is uncertain. CDR1 SNHLY and CDR2 FYNNEI come from the germline V gene. This CDR3 is built from 13 residues. Trimming stripped 7 bases from V and 1 base from J, with 10 bases between. The CDR3 loop is CASNNAGNTEAFF. CDR3 nucleotides: TGTGCCAGCAATAACGCGGGGAACACTGAAGCTTTCTTT.

This clone was seen just once. The chain employs TRBV30 and TRBJ2-7, with D tentatively TRBD1 (5 bases). The CDR3 has 15 amino acids. The V end lost 0 bases, the J end lost 2 bases, and 14 bases lay between the germline ends. Germline CDR1 and CDR2: GTSNPN and SVGIG (reference sequence). CDR3 amino acids: CAWSVGSGNTYEQYF. The CDR3 bases are TGTGCCTGGAGTGTAGGGTCAGGGAACACCTACGAGCAGTACTTC.

The genes are TRBV7-6 and TRBJ2-5; D gene uncertain. V shed 2 bases and J shed 0 bases, with 7 bases lying between them. Germline-derived CDR1 and CDR2 are SGHVS and FNYEAQ. This CDR3 is 14 amino acids long. This CDR3 is CASSLRLYQETQYF. The CDR3 coding sequence is TGTGCCAGCAGCTTAAGACTGTACCAAGAGACCCAGTACTTC.

The chain employs TRBV27 and TRBJ2-1; D unclear. V lost 3 bases, J lost 4 bases, and 1 base lay in between. The CDR3 is made up of 11 amino acids. The germline V gene has CDR1 MNHEY and CDR2 SMNVEV (reference sequence). In nucleotides, the CDR3 is TGTGCCAGCAGTTTTTACAATGAGCAGTTCTTC. Translating gives CASSFYNEQFF.

The V gene is TRBV7-3, the J gene TRBJ2-2; D not resolved. With 0 bases removed from V and 0 bases from J, the gap between germline ends came to 5 bases. From germline, CDR1 is SGHTA and CDR2 FQGTGA. The CDR3 loop spans 15 amino acids. The CDR3 protein is CASSLTGSNTGELFF. The CDR3 region has the DNA TGTGCCAGCAGCTTAACAGGCTCGAACACCGGGGAGCTGTTTTTT.

The chain joins TRBV19 to TRBJ2-5; no clear D. The V and J ends lost 3 bases and 1 base respectively, with 18 bases between them. Germline V gives CDR1 LNHDA, CDR2 SQIVND (reference sequence). There are 17 residues in the CDR3. CDR3 sequence reads: CASSMYGPGGSQETQYF. CDR3 nucleotide sequence: TGTGCCAGTAGTATGTATGGGCCAGGTGGCTCCCAAGAGACCCAGTACTTC.

This chain links TRBV28 with TRBJ2-7; D assignment may be TRBD1 or TRBD2 (6 bases each). The V gene lost 4 bases and the J gene lost 6 bases, with 13 bases spanning the gap. The CDR3 is 13 amino acids. Germline V lookup: CDR1 MDHEN, CDR2 SYDVKM. CDR3 DNA: TGTGCCAGCAGTTGGAGGGGGGTCGCCGAGCAGTACTTC. Its translation is CASSWRGVAEQYF.

The chain couples TRBV7-9 to TRBJ1-1; unclear D gene. This CDR3 has 12 amino acids. Germline V CDR1 and CDR2: SEHNR, FQNEAQ (reference sequence). V gave up 6 bases and J gave up 0 bases, with 5 bases separating them. The CDR3 DNA sequence: TGTGCCAGCAGGGGGTTGAACACTGAAGCTTTCTTT. Its protein is CASRGLNTEAFF. Variable domain in full (rest from reference TRBV7-9 and TRBJ1-1): DTGVSQNPRHKITKRGQNVTFRCDPISEHNRLYWYRQTLGQGPEFLTYFQNEAQLEKSRLLSDRFSAERPKGSFSTLEIQRTEQGDSAMYLCASRGLNTEAFFGQGTRLTVV.

The chain uses TRBV28 and TRBJ2-1, with 14 bases lining up with TRBD2. The V and J ends lost 6 bases and 5 bases, in that order; junction bases with no gene match: 3. Germline CDR1 and CDR2: MDHEN and SYDVKM. This CDR3 region has 15 residues. CDR3 DNA sequence: TGTGCCAGCAGCGGGGGACTAGCGGGGGACAATGAGCAGTTCTTC. This translates into CASSGGLAGDNEQFF. Based on the CDR3 plus reference TRBV28 and TRBJ2-1, the full variable domain is DVKVTQSSRYLVKRTGEKVFLECVQDMDHENMFWYRQDPGLGLRLIYFSYDVKMKEKGDIPEGYSVSREKKERFSLILESASTNQTSMYLCASSGGLAGDNEQFFGPGTRLTVL.

V gene TRBV5-4 combines with J gene TRBJ2-7; TRBD2 agrees at 7 bases. The J segment lost 0 bases and the V segment lost 4 bases, leaving 4 bases of the junction unmatched. The CDR3 contains 14 residues. CDR1 and CDR2 (germline): SGHNT, YYREEE (reference sequence). The CDR3 loop is CASSPGTNSYEQYF. The CDR3, as DNA: TGTGCCAGCAGCCCAGGGACTAACTCCTACGAGCAGTACTTC.

This clone was picked up a small number of times. V and J are TRBV7-9 and TRBJ1-3; 9 bases map to TRBD1. The CDR3 loop spans 17 amino acids. V shed 6 bases, J shed 2 bases, and the junction held 11 bases outside the gene matches. CDR1 and CDR2 (germline): SEHNR, FQNEAQ (reference sequence). CDR3 bases: TGTGCCAGCAGTCCCCAGGTACAGGGGGCTACTGGAAACACCATATATTTT. It translates to CASSPQVQGATGNTIYF.

This sequence joins TRBV29-1 and TRBJ2-5, with no clear D. In germline, CDR1 is SQVTM, CDR2 ANQGSEA. V lost 7 bases and J lost 0, with 18 bases in between. The CDR3 spans 15 residues. DNA for the CDR3: TGCAGCGCCAACCTCGAGCTTAGGTACCAAGAGACCCAGTACTTC. Amino acid sequence: CSANLELRYQETQYF.